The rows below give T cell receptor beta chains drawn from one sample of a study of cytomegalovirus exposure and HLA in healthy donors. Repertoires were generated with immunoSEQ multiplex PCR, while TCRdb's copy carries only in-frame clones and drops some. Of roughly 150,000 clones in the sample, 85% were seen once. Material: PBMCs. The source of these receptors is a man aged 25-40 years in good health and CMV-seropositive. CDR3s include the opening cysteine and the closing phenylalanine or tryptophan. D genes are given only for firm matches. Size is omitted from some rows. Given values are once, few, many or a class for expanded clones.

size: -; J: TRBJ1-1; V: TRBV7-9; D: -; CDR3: CASSLPGGNTEAFF; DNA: TGTGCCAGCAGCTTACCAGGAGGAAACACTGAAGCTTTCTTT
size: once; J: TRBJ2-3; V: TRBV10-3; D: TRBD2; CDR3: CAISPSGKDTQYF; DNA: TGTGCCATCAGTCCCAGCGGGAAGGATACGCAGTATTTT
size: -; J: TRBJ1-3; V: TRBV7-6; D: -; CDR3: CASSPPRGGLWGNTIYF; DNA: TGTGCCAGCAGCCCTCCGCGGGGGGGCCTTTGGGGAAACACCATATATTTT
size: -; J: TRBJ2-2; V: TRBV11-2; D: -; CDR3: CASSKGVTGELFF; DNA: TGTGCCAGCAGCAAAGGGGTCACCGGGGAGCTGTTTTTT
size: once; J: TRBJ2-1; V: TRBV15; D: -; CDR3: CATSRDIGAAYNEQFF; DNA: TGTGCCACCAGCAGAGATATAGGGGCGGCCTACAATGAGCAGTTCTTC
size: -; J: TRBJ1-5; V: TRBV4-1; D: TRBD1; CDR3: CASSVRDRGGQPQHF; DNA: TGCGCCAGCAGCGTCCGGGACAGGGGGGGTCAGCCCCAGCATTTT
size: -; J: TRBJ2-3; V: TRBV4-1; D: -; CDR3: CASSQESRRDTQYF; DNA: TGCGCCAGCAGCCAAGAGTCGAGGAGGGATACGCAGTATTTT
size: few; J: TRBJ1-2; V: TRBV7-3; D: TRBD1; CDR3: CASSPYRGDYGYTF; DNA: TGTGCCAGCAGCCCCTACAGGGGGGACTATGGCTACACCTTC
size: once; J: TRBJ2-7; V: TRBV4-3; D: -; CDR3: CASSPGGLGYEQYF; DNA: TGCGCCAGCAGCCCCGGGGGGCTGGGGTACGAGCAGTACTTC
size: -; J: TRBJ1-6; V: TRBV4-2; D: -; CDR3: CASSPNGDNSPLHF; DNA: TGTGCCAGCAGCCCCAACGGAGATAATTCACCCCTCCACTTT
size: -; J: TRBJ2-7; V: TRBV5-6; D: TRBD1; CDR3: CASSLRGTGGPYEQYF; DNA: TGTGCCAGCAGCTTGAGGGGGACAGGGGGGCCCTACGAGCAGTACTTC
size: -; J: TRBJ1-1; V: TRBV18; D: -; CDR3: CASSPVDRQQAFF; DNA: TGTGCCAGCTCACCAGTGGATAGACAACAAGCTTTCTTT
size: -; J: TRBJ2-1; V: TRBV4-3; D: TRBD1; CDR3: CASSQGQGDLDEQFF; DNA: TGCGCCAGCAGCCAAGGACAGGGGGACCTCGATGAGCAGTTCTTC
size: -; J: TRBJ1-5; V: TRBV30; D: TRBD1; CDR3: CAWSARTGRPQHF; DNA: TGTGCCTGGAGTGCCCGGACAGGGAGGCCCCAGCATTTT
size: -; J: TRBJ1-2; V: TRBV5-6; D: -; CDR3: CASIETGDNYDGYTF; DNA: TGTGCCAGCATAGAAACCGGGGACAATTATGATGGCTACACCTTC
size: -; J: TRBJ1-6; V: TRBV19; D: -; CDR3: CASSDPPGGGVYNSPLHF; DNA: TGTGCCAGTAGTGACCCCCCGGGGGGGGGAGTCTATAATTCACCCCTCCACTTT
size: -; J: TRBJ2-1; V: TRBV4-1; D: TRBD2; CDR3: CASSQEGLGLAGGRILAEQFF; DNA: TGCGCCAGCAGCCAAGAGGGTCTGGGACTAGCGGGGGGTCGAATCCTAGCTGAGCAGTTCTTC
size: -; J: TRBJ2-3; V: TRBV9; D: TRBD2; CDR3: CASSARTSGGADTQYF; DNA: TGTGCCAGCAGCGCGCGGACTAGCGGGGGAGCAGATACGCAGTATTTT
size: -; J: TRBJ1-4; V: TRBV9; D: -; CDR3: CASSVEGRVNEKLFF; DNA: TGTGCCAGCAGCGTAGAAGGGAGAGTTAATGAAAAACTGTTTTTT
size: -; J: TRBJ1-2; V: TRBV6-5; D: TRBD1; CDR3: CASRDRRSYYGYTF; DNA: TGTGCCAGCAGGGACAGGAGATCTTACTATGGCTACACCTTC
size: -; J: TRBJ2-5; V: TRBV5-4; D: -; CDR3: CASSTPAALETQYF; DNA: TGTGCCAGCAGTACCCCCGCGGCCCTGGAGACCCAGTACTTC
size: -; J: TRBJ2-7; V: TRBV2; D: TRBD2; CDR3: CASSGLAGAPYF; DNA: TGTGCCAGCAGTGGACTAGCGGGGGCCCCGTACTTC
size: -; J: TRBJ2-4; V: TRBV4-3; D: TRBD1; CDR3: CASSPVPGTVKNIQYF; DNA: TGCGCCAGCAGCCCAGTCCCCGGGACAGTCAAAAACATTCAGTACTTC
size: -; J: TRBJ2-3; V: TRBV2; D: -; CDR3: CASSVNPDSPSFTDTQYF; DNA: TGTGCCAGCAGTGTAAACCCGGACAGTCCCAGCTTCACAGATACGCAGTATTTT
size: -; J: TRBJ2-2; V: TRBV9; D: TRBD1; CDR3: CASSVAGRQGNTGELFF; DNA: TGTGCCAGCAGCGTAGCCGGACGACAGGGGAACACCGGGGAGCTGTTTTTT
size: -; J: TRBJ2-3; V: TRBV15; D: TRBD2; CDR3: CATSEHVLAGAGGTDTQYF; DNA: TGTGCCACCAGCGAGCACGTACTAGCGGGGGCCGGGGGGACAGATACGCAGTATTTT
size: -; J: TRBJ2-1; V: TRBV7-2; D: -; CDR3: CASSRLREGAWNEQFF; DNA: TGTGCCAGCAGCCGACTTCGGGAGGGGGCGTGGAATGAGCAGTTCTTC
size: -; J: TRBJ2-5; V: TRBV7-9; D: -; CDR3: CASSLAPETQYF; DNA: TGTGCCAGCAGCTTAGCCCCGGAGACCCAGTACTTC
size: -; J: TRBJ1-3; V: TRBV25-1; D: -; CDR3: CASRVAGRNTIYF; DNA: TGTGCCAGCAGGGTTGCAGGGAGAAACACCATATATTTT